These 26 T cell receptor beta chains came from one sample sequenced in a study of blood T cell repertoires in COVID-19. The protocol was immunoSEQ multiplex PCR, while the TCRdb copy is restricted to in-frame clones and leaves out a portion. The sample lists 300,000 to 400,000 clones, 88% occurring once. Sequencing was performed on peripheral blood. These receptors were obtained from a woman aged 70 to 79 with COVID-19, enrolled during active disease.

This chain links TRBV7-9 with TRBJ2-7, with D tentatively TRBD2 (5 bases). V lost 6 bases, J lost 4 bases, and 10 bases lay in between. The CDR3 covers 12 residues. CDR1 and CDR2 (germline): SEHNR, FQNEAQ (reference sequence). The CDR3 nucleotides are TGTGCCAGCAGTCCCGGGGAATACGAGCAGTACTTC. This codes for CASSPGEYEQYF.

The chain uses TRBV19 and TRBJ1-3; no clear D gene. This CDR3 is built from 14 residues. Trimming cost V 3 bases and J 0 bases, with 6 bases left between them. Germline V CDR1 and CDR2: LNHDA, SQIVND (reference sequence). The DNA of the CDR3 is TGTGCCAGTAGTATCCCCATCTCTGGAAACACCATATATTTT. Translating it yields CASSIPISGNTIYF.

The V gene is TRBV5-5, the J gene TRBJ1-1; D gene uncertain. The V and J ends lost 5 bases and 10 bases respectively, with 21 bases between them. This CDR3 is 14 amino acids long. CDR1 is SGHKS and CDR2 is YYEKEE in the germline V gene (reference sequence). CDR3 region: CASRPGGNAFGAFF. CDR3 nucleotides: TGTGCCAGCAGGCCCGGAGGGAACGCTTTTGGAGCTTTCTTT.

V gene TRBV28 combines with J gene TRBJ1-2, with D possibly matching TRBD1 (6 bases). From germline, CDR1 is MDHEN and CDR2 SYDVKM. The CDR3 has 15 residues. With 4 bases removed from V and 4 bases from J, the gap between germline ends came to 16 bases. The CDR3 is CASSYDRTNPYGYTF. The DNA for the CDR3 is TGTGCCAGCAGTTACGACAGGACAAACCCCTATGGCTACACCTTC.

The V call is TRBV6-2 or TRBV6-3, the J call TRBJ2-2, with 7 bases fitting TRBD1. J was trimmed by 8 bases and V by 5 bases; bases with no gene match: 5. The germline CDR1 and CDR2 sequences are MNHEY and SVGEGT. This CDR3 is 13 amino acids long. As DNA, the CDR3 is TGTGCCAGCAGTCCCCAGGGGGTAGGGGAGCTGTTTTTT. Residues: CASSPQGVGELFF.

The CDR3 nucleotides read TGTGCCTGGAGTCATAACTATGGCTACACCTTC. Encoded protein: CAWSHNYGYTF. The J gene is TRBJ1-2, the V gene TRBV30; the D is unclear. The CDR3 sequence is 11 residues long. V dropped 2 bases and J dropped 1 base, with 2 bases sitting between them. CDR1 and CDR2 from the germline V gene are GTSNPN and SVGIG (reference sequence).

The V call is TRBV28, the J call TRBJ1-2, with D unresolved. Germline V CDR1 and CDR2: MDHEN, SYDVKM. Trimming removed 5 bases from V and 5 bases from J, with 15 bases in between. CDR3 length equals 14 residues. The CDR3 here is CASSPSGVIYGYTF. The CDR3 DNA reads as TGTGCCAGCAGTCCTTCCGGGGTGATATATGGCTACACCTTC.

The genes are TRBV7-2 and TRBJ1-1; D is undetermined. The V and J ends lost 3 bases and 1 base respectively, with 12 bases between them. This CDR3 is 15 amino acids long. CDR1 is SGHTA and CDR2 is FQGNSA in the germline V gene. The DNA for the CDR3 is TGTGCCAGCAGCTTGCTACGGGTCGCGAACACTGAAGCTTTCTTT. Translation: CASSLLRVANTEAFF.

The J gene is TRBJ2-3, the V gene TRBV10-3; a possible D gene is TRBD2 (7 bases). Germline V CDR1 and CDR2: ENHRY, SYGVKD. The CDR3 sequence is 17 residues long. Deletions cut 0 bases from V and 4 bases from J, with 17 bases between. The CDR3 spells CAISESSGRGIPDTQYF. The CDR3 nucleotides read TGTGCCATCAGTGAGTCGTCAGGGAGGGGGATCCCAGATACGCAGTATTTT.

The CDR3 loop reads CASSRGTGGDTEAFF. CDR3 sequence (DNA): TGTGCCAGCAGCAGGGGGACAGGGGGAGACACTGAAGCTTTCTTT. The chain has TRBV21-1 and TRBJ1-1; the table's D gene call, TRBD1, was not cross checked with the DNA. TRBV21-1 is a known pseudogene. The CDR3 loop spans 15 amino acids.

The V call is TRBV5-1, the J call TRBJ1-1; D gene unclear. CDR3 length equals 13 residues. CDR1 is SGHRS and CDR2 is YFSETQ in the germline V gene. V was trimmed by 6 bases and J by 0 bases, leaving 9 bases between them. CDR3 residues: CASTAEMNTEAFF. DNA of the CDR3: TGCGCCAGCACCGCGGAGATGAACACTGAAGCTTTCTTT. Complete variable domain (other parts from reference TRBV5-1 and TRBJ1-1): KAGVTQTPRYLIKTRGQQVTLSCSPISGHRSVSWYQQTPGQGLQFLFEYFSETQRNKGNFPGRFSGRQFSNSRSEMNVSTLELGDSALYLCASTAEMNTEAFFGQGTRLTVV.

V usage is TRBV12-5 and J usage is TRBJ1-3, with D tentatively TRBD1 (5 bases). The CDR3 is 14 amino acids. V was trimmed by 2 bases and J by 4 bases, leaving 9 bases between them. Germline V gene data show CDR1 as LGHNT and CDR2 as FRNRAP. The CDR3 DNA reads TGTGCTAGTGGTTTGAAGACAGCGGGAAACACCATATATTTT. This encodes CASGLKTAGNTIYF.

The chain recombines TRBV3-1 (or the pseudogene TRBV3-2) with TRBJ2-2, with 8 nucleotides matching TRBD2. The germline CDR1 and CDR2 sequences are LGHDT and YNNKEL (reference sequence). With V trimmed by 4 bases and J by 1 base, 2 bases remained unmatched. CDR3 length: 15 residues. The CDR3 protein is CASSRSGVNTGELFF. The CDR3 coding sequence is TGTGCCAGCAGCCGTAGCGGGGTGAACACCGGGGAGCTGTTTTTT.

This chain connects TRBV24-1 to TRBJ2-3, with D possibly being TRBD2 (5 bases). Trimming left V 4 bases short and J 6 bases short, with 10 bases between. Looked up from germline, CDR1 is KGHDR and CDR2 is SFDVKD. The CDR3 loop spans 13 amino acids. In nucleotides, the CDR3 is TGTGCCACCAGTGACCTTGGGGAGGATACGCAGTATTTT. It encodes CATSDLGEDTQYF.

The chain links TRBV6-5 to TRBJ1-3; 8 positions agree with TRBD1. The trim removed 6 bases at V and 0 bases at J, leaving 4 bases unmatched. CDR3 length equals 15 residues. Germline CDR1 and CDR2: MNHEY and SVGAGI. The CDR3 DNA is TGTGCCAGCAGGGACAGGGCCACCTCTGGAAACACCATATATTTT. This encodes CASRDRATSGNTIYF.

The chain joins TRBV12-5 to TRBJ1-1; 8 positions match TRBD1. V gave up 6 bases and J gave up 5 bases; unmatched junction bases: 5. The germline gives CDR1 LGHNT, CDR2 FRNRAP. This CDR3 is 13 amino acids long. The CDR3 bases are TGTGCTAGTGGCGACAGGGGTGGAACTGAAGCTTTCTTT. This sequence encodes CASGDRGGTEAFF.

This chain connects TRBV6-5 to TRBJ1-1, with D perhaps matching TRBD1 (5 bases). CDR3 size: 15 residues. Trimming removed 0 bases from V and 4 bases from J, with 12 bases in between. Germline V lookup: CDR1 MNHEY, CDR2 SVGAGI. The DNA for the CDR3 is TGTGCCAGCAGTTACTCGATTCAGGGACTCACTGAAGCTTTCTTT. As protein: CASSYSIQGLTEAFF.

DNA for the CDR3: TGCGCCAGCCGACTAGCGGGGGGGCCGGGAGCCAAAAACATTCAGTACTTC. This encodes CASRLAGGPGAKNIQYF. The chain links TRBV10-2 to TRBJ2-4, with 14 bases matching TRBD2. Per germline, CDR1 WSHSY and CDR2 SAAADI. The CDR3 sequence is 17 residues long. Unmatched junction bases numbered 6, after V lost 8 bases and J lost 0 bases.

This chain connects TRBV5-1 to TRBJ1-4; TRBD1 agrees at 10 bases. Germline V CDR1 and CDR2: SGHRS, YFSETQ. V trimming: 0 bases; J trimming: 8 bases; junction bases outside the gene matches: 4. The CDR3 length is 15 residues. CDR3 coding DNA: TGCGCCAGCAGCTTGGAGGGACAGGGGTTCGAAAAACTGTTTTTT. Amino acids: CASSLEGQGFEKLFF.

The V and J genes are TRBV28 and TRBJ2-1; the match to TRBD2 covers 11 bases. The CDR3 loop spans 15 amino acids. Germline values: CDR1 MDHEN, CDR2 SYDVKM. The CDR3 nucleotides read TGTGCACTTTCTAGCGGGGGGTTAGGGGGCAATGAGCAGTTCTTC. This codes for CALSSGGLGGNEQFF.

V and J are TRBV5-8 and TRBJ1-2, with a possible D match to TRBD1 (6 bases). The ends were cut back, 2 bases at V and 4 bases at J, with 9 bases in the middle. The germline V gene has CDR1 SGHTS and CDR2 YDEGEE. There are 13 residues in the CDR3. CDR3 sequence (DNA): TGTGCCAGCAGCTTCGAGGGGGTCTATGGCTACACCTTC. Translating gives CASSFEGVYGYTF.

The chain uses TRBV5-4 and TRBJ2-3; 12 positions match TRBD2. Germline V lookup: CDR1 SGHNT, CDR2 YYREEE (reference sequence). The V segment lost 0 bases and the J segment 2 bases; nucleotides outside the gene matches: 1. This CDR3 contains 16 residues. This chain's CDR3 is CASSLGLAGVTDTQYF. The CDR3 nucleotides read TGTGCCAGCAGCTTGGGACTAGCGGGGGTCACAGATACGCAGTATTTT.

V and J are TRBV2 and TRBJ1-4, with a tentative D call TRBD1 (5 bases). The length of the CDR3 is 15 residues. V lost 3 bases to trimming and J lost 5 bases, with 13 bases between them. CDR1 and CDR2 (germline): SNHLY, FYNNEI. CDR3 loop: CASSESGTANEKLFF. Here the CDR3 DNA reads TGTGCCAGCAGTGAGTCCGGGACTGCGAATGAAAAACTGTTTTTT.

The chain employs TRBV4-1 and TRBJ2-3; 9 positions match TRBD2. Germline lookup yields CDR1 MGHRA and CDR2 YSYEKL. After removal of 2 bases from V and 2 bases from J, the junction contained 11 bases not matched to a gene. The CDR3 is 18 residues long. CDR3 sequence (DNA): TGCGCCAGCAGCCAAACTGCCCCGGCTAGCGGGATCACAGATACGCAGTATTTT. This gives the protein CASSQTAPASGITDTQYF.

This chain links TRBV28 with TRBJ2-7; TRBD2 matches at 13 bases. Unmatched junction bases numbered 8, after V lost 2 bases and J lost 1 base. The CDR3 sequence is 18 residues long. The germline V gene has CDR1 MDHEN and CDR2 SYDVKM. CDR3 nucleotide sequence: TGTGCCAGCAGTTTACCGACGGCGGGACTAGCGGGGTCCTACGAGCAGTACTTC. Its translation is CASSLPTAGLAGSYEQYF.

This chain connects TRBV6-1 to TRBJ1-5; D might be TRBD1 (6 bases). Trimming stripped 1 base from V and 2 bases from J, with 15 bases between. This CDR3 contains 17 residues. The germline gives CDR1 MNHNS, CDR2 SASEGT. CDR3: CASSEEGGGGGNQPQHF. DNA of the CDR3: TGTGCCAGCAGTGAAGAGGGAGGGGGTGGAGGCAATCAGCCCCAGCATTTT.